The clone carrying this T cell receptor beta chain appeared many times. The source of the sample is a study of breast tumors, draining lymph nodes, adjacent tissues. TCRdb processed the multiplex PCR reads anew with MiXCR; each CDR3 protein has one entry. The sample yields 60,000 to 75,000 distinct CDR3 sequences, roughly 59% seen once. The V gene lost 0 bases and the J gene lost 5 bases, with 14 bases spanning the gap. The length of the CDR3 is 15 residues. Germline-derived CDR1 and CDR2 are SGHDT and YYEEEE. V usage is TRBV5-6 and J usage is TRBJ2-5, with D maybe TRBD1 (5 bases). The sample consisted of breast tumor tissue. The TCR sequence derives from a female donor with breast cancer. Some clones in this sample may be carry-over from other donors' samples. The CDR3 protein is CASSLGWTLHETQYF. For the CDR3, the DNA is TGTGCCAGCAGCTTGGGATGGACATTACACGAGACCCAGTACTTC. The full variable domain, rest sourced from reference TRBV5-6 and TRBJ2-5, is DAGVTQSPTHLIKTRGQQVTLRCSPKSGHDTVSWYQQALGQGPQFIFQYYEEEERQRGNFPDRFSGHQFPNYSSELNVNALLLGDSALYLCASSLGWTLHETQYFGPGTRLLVL.